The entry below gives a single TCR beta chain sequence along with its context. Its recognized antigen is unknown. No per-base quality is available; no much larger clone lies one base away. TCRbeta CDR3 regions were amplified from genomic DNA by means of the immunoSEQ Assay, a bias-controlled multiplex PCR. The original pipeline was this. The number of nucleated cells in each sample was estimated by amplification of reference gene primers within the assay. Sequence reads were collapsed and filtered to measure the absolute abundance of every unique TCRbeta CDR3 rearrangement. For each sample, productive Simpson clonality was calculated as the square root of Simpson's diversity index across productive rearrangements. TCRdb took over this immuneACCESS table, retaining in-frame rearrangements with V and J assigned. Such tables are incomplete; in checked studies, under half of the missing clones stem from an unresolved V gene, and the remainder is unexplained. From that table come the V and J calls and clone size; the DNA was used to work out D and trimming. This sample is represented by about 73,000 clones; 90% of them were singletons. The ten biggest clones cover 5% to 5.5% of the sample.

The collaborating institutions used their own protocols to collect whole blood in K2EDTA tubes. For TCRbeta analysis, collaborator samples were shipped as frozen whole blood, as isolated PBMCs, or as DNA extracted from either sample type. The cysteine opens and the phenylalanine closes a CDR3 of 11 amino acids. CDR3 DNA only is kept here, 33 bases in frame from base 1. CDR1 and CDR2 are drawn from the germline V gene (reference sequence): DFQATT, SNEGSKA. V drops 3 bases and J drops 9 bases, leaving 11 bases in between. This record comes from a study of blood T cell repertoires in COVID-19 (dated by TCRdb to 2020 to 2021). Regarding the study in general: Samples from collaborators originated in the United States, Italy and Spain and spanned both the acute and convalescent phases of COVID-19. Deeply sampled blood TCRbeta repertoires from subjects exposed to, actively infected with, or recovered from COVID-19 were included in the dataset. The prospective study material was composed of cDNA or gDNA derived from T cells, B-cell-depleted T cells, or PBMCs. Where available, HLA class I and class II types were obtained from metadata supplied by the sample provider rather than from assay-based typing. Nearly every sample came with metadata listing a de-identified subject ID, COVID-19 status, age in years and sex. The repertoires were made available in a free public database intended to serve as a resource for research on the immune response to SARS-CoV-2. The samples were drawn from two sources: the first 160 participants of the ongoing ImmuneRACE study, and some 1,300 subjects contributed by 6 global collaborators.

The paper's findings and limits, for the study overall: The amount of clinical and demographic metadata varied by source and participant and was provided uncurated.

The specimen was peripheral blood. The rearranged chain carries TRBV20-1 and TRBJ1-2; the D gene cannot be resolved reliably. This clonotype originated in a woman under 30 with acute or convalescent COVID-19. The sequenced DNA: TGCAGTGCTAGTTCGGGGTCCCGCTACACCTTC. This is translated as CSASSGSRYTF.